This TCR beta chain was recovered during a study of blood T cell repertoires in COVID-19. About the research overall: Samples came from the United States, Italy and Spain, spanning acute and convalescent COVID-19. From T cells, B-cell-depleted T cells, or PBMCs came the material, which was cDNA or gDNA.

In the source study's methods: Reference gene primer amplification yielded estimated nucleated cell counts. Libraries were prepared by immunoSEQ multiplex PCR; TCRdb keeps only in-frame clonotypes and omits some of them. The V and J calls and the clone size are those of that table, but D and trimming were determined from the DNA. The sample gives under 250,000 clones, around nine tenths of which show up once; around 1.7% is in the top ten. The CDR3 is made up of 17 amino acids. The germline V gene has CDR1 SGHRS and CDR2 YFSETQ. Trimming stripped 0 bases from V and 0 bases from J, with 10 bases between.

This chain joins TRBV5-1 and TRBJ1-6; D is possibly TRBD1 (5 bases). The sequencing sample was made of peripheral blood. The source is a woman aged 60-70 years who had recovered from COVID-19. The DNA for the CDR3 is TGCGCCAGCAGCTTGGACGGACAAAGCTCCTATAATTCACCCCTCCACTTT. Encoded protein: CASSLDGQSSYNSPLHF. Combining the CDR3 with reference TRBV5-1 and TRBJ1-6 gives the whole variable domain KAGVTQTPRYLIKTRGQQVTLSCSPISGHRSVSWYQQTPGQGLQFLFEYFSETQRNKGNFPGRFSGRQFSNSRSEMNVSTLELGDSALYLCASSLDGQSSYNSPLHFGNGTRLTVT.